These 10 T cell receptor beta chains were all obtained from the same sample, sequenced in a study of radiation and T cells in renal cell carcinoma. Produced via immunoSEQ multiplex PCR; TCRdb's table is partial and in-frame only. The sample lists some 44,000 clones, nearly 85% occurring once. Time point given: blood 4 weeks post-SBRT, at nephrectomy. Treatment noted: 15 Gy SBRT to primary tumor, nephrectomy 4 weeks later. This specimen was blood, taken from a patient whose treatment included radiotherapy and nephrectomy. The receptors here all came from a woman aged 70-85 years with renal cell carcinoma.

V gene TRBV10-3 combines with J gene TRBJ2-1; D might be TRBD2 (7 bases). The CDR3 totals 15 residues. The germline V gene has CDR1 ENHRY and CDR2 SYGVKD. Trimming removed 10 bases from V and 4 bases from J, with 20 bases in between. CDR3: CATSGGASEYNEQFF. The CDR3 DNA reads TGTGCCACCTCTGGGGGGGCTAGCGAATACAATGAGCAGTTCTTC.

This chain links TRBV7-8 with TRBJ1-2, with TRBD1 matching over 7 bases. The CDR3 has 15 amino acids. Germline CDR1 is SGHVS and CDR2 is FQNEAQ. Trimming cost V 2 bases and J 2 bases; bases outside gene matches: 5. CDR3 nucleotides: TGTGCCAGCAGCTTAACAGGGGCCATAAACTATGGCTACACCTTC. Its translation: CASSLTGAINYGYTF.

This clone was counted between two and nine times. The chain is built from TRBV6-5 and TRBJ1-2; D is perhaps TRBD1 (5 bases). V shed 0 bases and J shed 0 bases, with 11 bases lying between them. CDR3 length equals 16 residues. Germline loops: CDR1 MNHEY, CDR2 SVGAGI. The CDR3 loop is CASSYSRDGANYGYTF. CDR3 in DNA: TGTGCCAGCAGTTACTCTCGGGACGGAGCTAACTATGGCTACACCTTC.

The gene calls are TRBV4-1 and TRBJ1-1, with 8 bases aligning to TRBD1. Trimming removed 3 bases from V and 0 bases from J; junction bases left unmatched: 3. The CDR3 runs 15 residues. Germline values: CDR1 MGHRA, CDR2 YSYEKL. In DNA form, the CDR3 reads TGCGCCAGCAGCCATGGACAGGGAATGAACACTGAAGCTTTCTTT. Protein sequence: CASSHGQGMNTEAFF.

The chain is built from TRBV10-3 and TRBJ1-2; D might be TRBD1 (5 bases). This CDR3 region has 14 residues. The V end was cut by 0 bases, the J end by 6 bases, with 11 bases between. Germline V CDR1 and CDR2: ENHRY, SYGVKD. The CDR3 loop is CAISESGGEDGYTF. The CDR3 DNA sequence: TGTGCCATCAGTGAGTCGGGAGGGGAGGATGGCTACACCTTC.

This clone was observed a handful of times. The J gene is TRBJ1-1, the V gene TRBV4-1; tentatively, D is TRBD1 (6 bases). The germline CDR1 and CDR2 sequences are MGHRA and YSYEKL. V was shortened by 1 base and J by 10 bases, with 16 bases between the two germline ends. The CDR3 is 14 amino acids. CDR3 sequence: CASSQVNRVSAAFF. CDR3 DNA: TGCGCCAGCAGCCAAGTTAACAGGGTATCTGCAGCTTTCTTT.

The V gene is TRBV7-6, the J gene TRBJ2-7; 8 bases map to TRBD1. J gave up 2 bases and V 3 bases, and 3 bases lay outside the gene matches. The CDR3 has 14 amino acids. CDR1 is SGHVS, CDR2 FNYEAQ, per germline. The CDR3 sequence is CASSFRDRPYEQYF. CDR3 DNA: TGTGCCAGCAGCTTCCGGGACAGGCCCTACGAGCAGTACTTC.

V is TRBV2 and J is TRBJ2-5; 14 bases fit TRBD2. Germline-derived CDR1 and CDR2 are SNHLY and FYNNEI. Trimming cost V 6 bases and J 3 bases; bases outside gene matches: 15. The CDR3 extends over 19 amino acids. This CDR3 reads CASRGAGLAGGLTEETQYF. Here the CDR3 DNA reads TGTGCCAGCAGGGGCGCCGGACTAGCGGGGGGTCTGACTGAAGAGACCCAGTACTTC.

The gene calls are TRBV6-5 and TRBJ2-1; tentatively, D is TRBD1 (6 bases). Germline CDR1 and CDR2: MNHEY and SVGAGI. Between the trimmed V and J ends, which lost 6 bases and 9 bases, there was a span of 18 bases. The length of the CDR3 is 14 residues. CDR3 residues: CASRRRTDSGEQFF. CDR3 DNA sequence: TGTGCCAGCAGGAGAAGGACAGACTCGGGTGAGCAGTTCTTC.

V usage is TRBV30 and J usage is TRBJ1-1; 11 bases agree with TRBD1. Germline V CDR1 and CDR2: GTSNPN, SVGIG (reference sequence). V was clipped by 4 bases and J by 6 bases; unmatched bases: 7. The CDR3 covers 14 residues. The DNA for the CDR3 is TGTGCCTGGACCCGGGGACAGGGGGTCGCTGAAGCTTTCTTT. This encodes CAWTRGQGVAEAFF.